This T cell receptor (beta chain) derives from a study of blood T cell repertoires in COVID-19. Whole-study context: COVID-19 samples, acute and convalescent, were from the United States, Italy and Spain. In each case, the material was cDNA or gDNA derived from T cells, B-cell-depleted T cells, or PBMCs.

Study processing details: Amplified reference gene primers provided the basis for estimating nucleated cell counts. Repertoires were generated with immunoSEQ multiplex PCR, while TCRdb's copy carries only in-frame clones and drops some. That table is the source of V, J and clone size, and D and trimming were worked out from the DNA. Of roughly 190,000 clones in the sample, around nine tenths were seen once. Germline V gene lookup returns CDR1 MNHEY and CDR2 SVGAGI. V lost 6 bases, J lost 1 base, and 4 bases stayed unmatched. There are 14 residues in the CDR3. Material: peripheral blood. This receptor was taken from a woman in her thirties or forties who had recovered from COVID-19. The chain joins TRBV6-5 to TRBJ2-5; 8 bases align to TRBD1. The CDR3, as DNA: TGTGCCAGCAGCCTCGACAGGGGCCAAGAGACCCAGTACTTC. Amino acid sequence: CASSLDRGQETQYF.